The 21 T cell receptor beta chains below come from one sample, sequenced in a study of T cell changes during pregnancy in multiple sclerosis. TCRdb's table, derived via immunoSEQ multiplex PCR, lists solely in-frame clones and lacks some. The sample has tens of thousands of clones; about 91% are singletons. The source material was peripheral blood, sampled after pregnancy. The receptors were gathered from a female donor with multiple sclerosis, enrolled in a pregnancy study.

The chain recombines TRBV9 with TRBJ1-4, with D tentatively TRBD1 (5 bases). V lost 0 bases, J lost 7 bases, and 10 bases lay in between. The CDR3 has 14 residues. Germline values: CDR1 SGDLS, CDR2 YYNGEE. The CDR3: CASSVGGRGEKLFF. The CDR3 bases are TGTGCCAGCAGCGTAGGAGGGAGGGGTGAAAAACTGTTTTTT.

The gene calls are TRBV7-2 and TRBJ1-4; D is ambiguous. The V gene lost 3 bases and the J gene lost 7 bases, with 15 bases spanning the gap. The CDR3 has 15 amino acids. CDR1 is SGHTA and CDR2 is FQGNSA in the germline V gene. The CDR3, as DNA: TGTGCCAGCAGCTTGTTACCCCAGAATCTTGAAAAACTGTTTTTT. Protein sequence: CASSLLPQNLEKLFF.

The chain is built from TRBV5-4 and TRBJ2-3, with 7 bases matching TRBD2. The CDR3 length is 15 residues. From germline, CDR1 is SGHNT and CDR2 YYREEE (reference sequence). The V and J ends lost 0 bases and 3 bases, in that order; junction bases with no gene match: 4. CDR3 nucleotides: TGTGCCAGCAGCTTGGAAGCGCGGGAGACAGATACGCAGTATTTT. This gives the protein CASSLEARETDTQYF.

This clone occurred once. V gene TRBV25-1 combines with J gene TRBJ1-2; D remains unclear. CDR3 length equals 14 residues. Trimming removed 1 base from V and 1 base from J, with 7 bases in between. Per germline, CDR1 MGHDK and CDR2 SYGVNS. CDR3 DNA sequence: TGTGCCAGCAGTGAATTAAACAATAACTATGGCTACACCTTC. It specifies CASSELNNNYGYTF.

The rearrangement uses TRBV9 and TRBJ1-4, with TRBD1 matching over 7 bases. The junction had 10 bases not matched to a gene; V was cut back by 4 bases and J by 7 bases. The CDR3 length is 15 residues. Germline assignment: CDR1 SGDLS and CDR2 YYNGEE. CDR3 residues: CASSPKDRAAEKLFF. DNA of the CDR3: TGTGCCAGCAGCCCAAAAGACAGGGCCGCTGAAAAACTGTTTTTT.

The chain carries TRBV7-2 and TRBJ1-2; TRBD1 might be the D (5 bases). The ends were cut back, 5 bases at V and 8 bases at J, with 15 bases in the middle. This CDR3 is built from 13 residues. CDR1 is SGHTA, CDR2 FQGNSA, per germline. CDR3 in amino acids: CASSRGTVQGYTF. In DNA form, the CDR3 reads TGTGCCAGCAGCCGCGGGACTGTCCAAGGCTACACCTTC.

This rearrangement joins TRBV9 to TRBJ1-6; 9 nucleotides align to TRBD1. V was clipped by 2 bases and J by 14 bases; unmatched bases: 8. Germline V gene lookup returns CDR1 SGDLS and CDR2 YYNGEE. The CDR3 is 14 amino acids. Written as DNA, the CDR3 is TGTGCCAGCAGCGTCGGGACAGGGCTTTGGGCCCTCCACTTT. This encodes CASSVGTGLWALHF. Using reference TRBV9 and TRBJ1-6 for the parts outside the CDR3, the full variable domain is DSGVTQTPKHLITATGQRVTLRCSPRSGDLSVYWYQQSLDQGLQFLIQYYNGEERAKGNILERFSAQQFPDLHSELNLSSLELGDSALYFCASSVGTGLWALHFGNGTRLTVT.

The chain recombines TRBV5-4 with TRBJ2-2; tentatively, D is TRBD1 (6 bases). The CDR3 is 15 residues long. V was shortened by 0 bases and J by 6 bases, with 12 bases between the two germline ends. Per the germline V gene, CDR1 is SGHNT and CDR2 is YYREEE (reference sequence). CDR3 bases: TGTGCCAGCAGCTTGGCAACAGGGTCAGCCGGGGAGCTGTTTTTT. This gives the protein CASSLATGSAGELFF. The full variable domain, in which reference TRBV5-4 and TRBJ2-2 provide the parts outside the CDR3, is ETGVTQSPTHLIKTRGQQVTLRCSSQSGHNTVSWYQQALGQGPQFIFQYYREEENGRGNFPPRFSGLQFPNYSSELNVNALELDDSALYLCASSLATGSAGELFFGEGSRLTVL.

The V and J genes are TRBV11-2 and TRBJ1-1, with a possible D match to TRBD1 (6 bases). CDR1 is SGHAT, CDR2 FQNNGV, per germline. This CDR3 has 12 residues. V was clipped by 1 base and J by 9 bases, with 9 bases between them. CDR3 coding DNA: TGTGCCAGCAGCTTAGCAGGGGATAAAGCTTTCTTT. Translation gives CASSLAGDKAFF. Looking up the rest from reference TRBV11-2 and TRBJ1-1 gives the full variable domain: EAGVAQSPRYKIIEKRQSVAFWCNPISGHATLYWYQQILGQGPKLLIQFQNNGVVDDSQLPKDRFSAERLKGVDSTLKIQPAKLEDSAVYLCASSLAGDKAFFGQGTRLTVV.

In this sample, this clone turned up once. J is TRBJ1-2 and V is TRBV19; unclear D gene. Germline V CDR1 and CDR2: LNHDA, SQIVND (reference sequence). With 5 bases removed from V and 0 bases from J, the gap between germline ends came to 10 bases. The CDR3 spans 14 residues. The chain's CDR3 is CASSYTTANYGYTF. The CDR3, as DNA: TGTGCCAGTAGTTACACAACAGCTAACTATGGCTACACCTTC.

This clone was counted a single time. The V call is TRBV9, the J call TRBJ2-3; maybe TRBD1 (6 bases). The V gene's germline CDR1 is SGDLS and CDR2 YYNGEE. Trimming stripped 3 bases from V and 2 bases from J, with 10 bases between. The CDR3 runs to 14 residues. The CDR3 bases are TGTGCCAGCAGCGAAAGGGGGAACACAGATACGCAGTATTTT. It is translated as CASSERGNTDTQYF.

This rearrangement joins TRBV5-1 to TRBJ1-2; D may be TRBD1 (6 bases). The CDR3 spans 14 residues. Germline V gene sequence: CDR1 SGHRS, CDR2 YFSETQ. V lost 4 bases and J 1 base, leaving 11 bases between the germline ends. In DNA form, the CDR3 reads TGCGCCAGCAGCGACCTCAGGGGTAACTATGGCTACACCTTC. This encodes CASSDLRGNYGYTF.

V and J are TRBV5-1 and TRBJ2-3, with TRBD2 matching over 14 bases. This CDR3 region has 16 residues. CDR1 is SGHRS, CDR2 YFSETQ, per germline. J was trimmed by 3 bases and V by 4 bases; bases with no gene match: 4. The CDR3 sequence: CASSPGTSGGTDTQYF. The CDR3 nucleotides are TGCGCCAGCAGCCCGGGGACTAGCGGGGGAACAGATACGCAGTATTTT.

The genes are TRBV19 and TRBJ2-5, with 13 bases identical to TRBD2. Germline V gene sequence: CDR1 LNHDA, CDR2 SQIVND (reference sequence). The CDR3 is 14 residues long. V lost 9 bases and J lost 5; bases outside the gene matches: 6. CDR3 sequence (DNA): TGTGCCAGCCGACTAGCGGGGGGAATGGAGACCCAGTACTTC. Amino acids: CASRLAGGMETQYF.

V usage is TRBV7-3 and J usage is TRBJ1-2; tentative D call: TRBD1 (5 bases). Germline lookup yields CDR1 SGHTA and CDR2 FQGTGA. V lost 2 bases and J 8 bases, leaving 12 bases between the germline ends. The CDR3 extends over 13 amino acids. For the CDR3, the DNA is TGTGCCAGCAGCTTATCCCAGGGTAACGGCTACACCTTC. It codes for CASSLSQGNGYTF.

This clone showed up just once. The chain links TRBV30 to TRBJ2-5; 8 nucleotides match TRBD1. Germline CDR1 GTSNPN, CDR2 SVGIG (reference sequence). V gave up 7 bases and J gave up 4 bases; unmatched junction bases: 2. This CDR3 spans 11 amino acids. DNA for the CDR3: TGTGCCTTCAGGGGGCGAGAGACCCAGTACTTC. Its protein product is CAFRGRETQYF. Full variable domain (rest looked up from reference TRBV30 and TRBJ2-5): SQTIHQWPATLVQPVGSPLSLECTVEGTSNPNLYWYRQAAGRGLQLLFYSVGIGQISSEVPQNLSASRPQDRQFILSSKKLLLSDSGFYLCAFRGRETQYFGPGTRLLVL.

This clone was seen a few times. Germline is not matched at one junction end, which may reflect a read error. The chain links TRBV18 to TRBJ2-7; 12 positions match TRBD1. CDR1 and CDR2 (germline): KGHSH, LQKENI. The CDR3 totals 11 residues. CDR3 protein: CASSQGQGAAF. CDR3 coding DNA: TGTGCCAGCTCACAGGGACAGGGGGCGGCGTTC. The entire variable domain, with the rest obtained from reference TRBV18 and TRBJ2-7, is as follows: NAGVMQNPRHLVRRRGQEARLRCSPMKGHSHVYWYRQLPEEGLKFMVYLQKENIIDESGMPKERFSAEFPKEGPSILRIQQVVRGDSAAYFCASSQGQGAAFGPGTRLTVT.

The V gene is TRBV11-2, the J gene TRBJ1-1; D is ambiguous. Trimming stripped 1 base from V and 11 bases from J, with 11 bases between. There are 12 residues in the CDR3. The germline V gene encodes CDR1 SGHAT and CDR2 FQNNGV. CDR3 region: CASSLVSRGAFF. CDR3 coding DNA: TGTGCCAGCAGCTTAGTGAGCCGCGGGGCTTTCTTT. Looking up the rest from reference TRBV11-2 and TRBJ1-1 gives the full variable domain: EAGVAQSPRYKIIEKRQSVAFWCNPISGHATLYWYQQILGQGPKLLIQFQNNGVVDDSQLPKDRFSAERLKGVDSTLKIQPAKLEDSAVYLCASSLVSRGAFFGQGTRLTVV.

This clone was seen a handful of times. The V and J genes are TRBV6-1 and TRBJ1-5; 7 nucleotides line up with TRBD1. Trimming removed 5 bases from V and 0 bases from J; junction bases left unmatched: 4. Germline assignment: CDR1 MNHNS and CDR2 SASEGT. The CDR3 has 15 amino acids. The CDR3 bases are TGTGCCAGCAGTAAACGGGACAGTAGCAATCAGCCCCAGCATTTT. The encoded protein is CASSKRDSSNQPQHF.

This clone was seen a single time. The chain uses TRBV11-2 and TRBJ1-1, with D possibly being TRBD1 (6 bases). Germline V lookup: CDR1 SGHAT, CDR2 FQNNGV. This CDR3 is 12 amino acids long. V lost 3 bases, J lost 5 bases, and 7 bases lay in between. The CDR3, as DNA: TGTGCCAGCAGCTTGACAGGAACTGAAGCTTTCTTT. It translates to CASSLTGTEAFF.

The rearrangement uses TRBV6-5 and TRBJ1-3; D remains ambiguous. The CDR3 loop spans 15 amino acids. The ends were cut back, 4 bases at V and 0 bases at J, with 10 bases in the middle. Per the germline V gene, CDR1 is MNHEY and CDR2 is SVGAGI. The CDR3 sequence: CASSSAGISGNTIYF. The CDR3 DNA follows: TGTGCCAGCAGTTCCGCCGGGATCTCTGGAAACACCATATATTTT.